The present T cell receptor (beta chain) was sequenced within a study of cytomegalovirus exposure and HLA in healthy donors. Study-level findings and limits: What a later analysis showed was that several of the most significant clusters appeared linked to common viral pathogens. Another analysis was done later, and it associated around 16,000 TCR beta sequences with HLA alleles at 0.05 false discovery rate.

Points on this clone: Its antigen remains unknown.

The germline V gene has CDR1 MNHNY and CDR2 SVGAGI (reference sequence). The CDR3 extends over 15 amino acids. Unmatched junction bases numbered 12, after V lost 7 bases and J lost 7 bases. Use of 60 Vbeta and 13 Jbeta primers characterized the PCR. Here immunoSEQ multiplex PCR was the method, and the copy in TCRdb shows in-frame clones only, minus some. The sample has some 120,000 clones, less than 85% seen once; the top ten hold more than 2.5%. The source material was PBMCs. This chain joins TRBV6-6 and TRBJ2-2; TRBD1 matches at 7 bases. This clonotype was obtained from a male donor in good health and CMV-seronegative. CDR3 sequence reads: CASKTHDRDHGELFF. The CDR3 DNA follows: TGTGCCAGCAAAACTCATGACAGGGATCACGGGGAGCTGTTTTTT.